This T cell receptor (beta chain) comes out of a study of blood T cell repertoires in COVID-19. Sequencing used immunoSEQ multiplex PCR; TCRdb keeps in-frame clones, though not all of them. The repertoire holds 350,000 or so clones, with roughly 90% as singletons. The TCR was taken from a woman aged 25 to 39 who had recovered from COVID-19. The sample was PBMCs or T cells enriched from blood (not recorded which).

CDR3 bases: TGTGCCAGCAGCGCGCAGTGGCGGGGGTCGAGCAATGAGCAGTTCTTC. Translating gives CASSAQWRGSSNEQFF. The rearrangement uses TRBV7-9 and TRBJ2-1; 7 positions match TRBD2. Per germline, CDR1 SEHNR and CDR2 FQNEAQ (reference sequence). V was clipped by 5 bases and J by 6 bases; unmatched bases: 13. The CDR3 extends over 16 amino acids.